The present TCR beta chain was sequenced within a study of OX40 agonist ivuxolimab in advanced cancers. V lost 9 bases to trimming and J lost 9 bases, with 18 bases between them. CDR1 is SNHLY and CDR2 is FYNNEI in the germline V gene. The length of the CDR3 is 14 residues. On this clone: The target antigen is unknown.

General study results and limits: CD4+ T cells averaged fewer expanded clones than CD8+ T cells. The expanded peripheral T cells' antigen specificity was not determined.

Method: immunoSEQ multiplex PCR; TCRdb's copy keeps in-frame clones and lacks some. The sample lists around 100,000 clones, around nine tenths occurring once. This sequence joins TRBV2 and TRBJ1-6, with D possibly matching TRBD1 (5 bases). The sequence was collected from an adult with an advanced solid tumor such as melanoma, head and neck, liver or kidney cancer. This specimen consisted of CD4+ or CD8+ T cells sorted from blood, obtained in a trial of the OX40 agonist ivuxolimab. The CDR3 region has the DNA TGTGCCAGTGGTCTTTCGGGGGTCGGTTCACCCCTCCACTTT. Amino acid sequence: CASGLSGVGSPLHF.